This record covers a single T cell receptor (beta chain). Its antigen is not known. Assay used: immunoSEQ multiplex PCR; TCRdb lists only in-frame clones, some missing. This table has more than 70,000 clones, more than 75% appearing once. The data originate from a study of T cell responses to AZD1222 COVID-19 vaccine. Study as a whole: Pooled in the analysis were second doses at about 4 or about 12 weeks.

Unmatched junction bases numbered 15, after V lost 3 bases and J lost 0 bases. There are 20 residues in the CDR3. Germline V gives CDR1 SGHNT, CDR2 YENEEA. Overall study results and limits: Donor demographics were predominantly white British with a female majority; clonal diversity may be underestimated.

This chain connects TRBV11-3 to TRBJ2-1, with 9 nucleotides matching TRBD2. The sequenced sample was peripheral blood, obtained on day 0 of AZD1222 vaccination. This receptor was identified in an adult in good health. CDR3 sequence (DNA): TGTGCCAGCAGCTTTACCCTCTTACTAGCGGGCCGGAGCTCCTACAATGAGCAGTTCTTC. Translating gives CASSFTLLLAGRSSYNEQFF. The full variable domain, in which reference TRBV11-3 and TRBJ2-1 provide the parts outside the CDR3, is EAGVVQSPRYKIIEKKQPVAFWCNPISGHNTLYWYLQNLGQGPELLIRYENEEAVDDSQLPKDRFSAERLKGVDSTLKIQPAELGDSAVYLCASSFTLLLAGRSSYNEQFFGPGTRLTVL.